A selection of T cell receptor beta chains follows, all from one sample in a study of T-cell memory formation after mild COVID-19. TCRdb passed the 5' RACE reads through MiXCR, listing each CDR3 protein once. The sample lists about 450,000 distinct CDR3 sequences; under 25% were seen once. The sample taken for sequencing was PBMCs or a T cell subset sorted from them (not recorded which). The receptor set was obtained from an adult woman who had mild COVID-19 (a few samples of this study predate the infection). Cell type and time point are not known. CDR3s include the opening cysteine and the closing phenylalanine or tryptophan. D genes are given only for firm matches. Clone sizes are given selectively: once, few, many, or a class where the clone is expanded.

V gene	clone size	J gene	D gene	CDR3 DNA	CDR3 protein
TRBV7-9	.	TRBJ2-2	.	TGTGCCAGCAGCGATACAGGGACCCCCGGGGAGCTGTTTTTT	CASSDTGTPGELFF
TRBV28	.	TRBJ2-7	TRBD1	TGTGCCAGCCTCGGGACAGGGGGTTTTCACGAGCAGTACTTC	CASLGTGGFHEQYF
TRBV5-1	.	TRBJ1-1	TRBD1	TGCGCCAGCAGCTCCCGGACAGGGGCGTCGGGCACTGAAGCTTTCTTT	CASSSRTGASGTEAFF
TRBV20-1	.	TRBJ2-3	.	TGCAGTGCTAGGGCCACGCTCACAGATACGCAGTATTTT	CSARATLTDTQYF
TRBV19	few	TRBJ1-5	TRBD1	TGTGCCACAACCAAGACAGGGGTCGGCAATCAGCCCCAGCATTTT	CATTKTGVGNQPQHF
TRBV18	few	TRBJ1-2	TRBD1	TGTGCCAGCTCACCACCCTCGACAGGGGGACACTATGGCTACACCTTC	CASSPPSTGGHYGYTF
TRBV18	.	TRBJ1-3	.	TGTGCCAGCTCACCAGTCAACCTCCTGCCAGGAAACACCATATATTTT	CASSPVNLLPGNTIYF
TRBV7-3	few	TRBJ2-1	TRBD2	TGTGCCAGCACCGCGCTCGGGGGGAATGAGCAGTTCTTC	CASTALGGNEQFF
TRBV3-1	.	TRBJ1-1	.	TGTGCCAGCAGCCAAGATCACGGGACAGAAGCTTTCTTT	CASSQDHGTEAFF
TRBV30	.	TRBJ2-3	.	TGTGCCTGGAGTGTAGAGGACAGTTACACAGATACGCAGTATTTT	CAWSVEDSYTDTQYF
TRBV19	.	TRBJ1-1	.	TGTGCCAGTTCACGGGACTCCGGGGGGAACACTGAAGCTTTCTTT	CASSRDSGGNTEAFF
TRBV10-3	.	TRBJ2-1	TRBD2	TGTGCCATCAGTGCGGGTGTGGCTAGCGGACTCAATGAGCAGTTCTTC	CAISAGVASGLNEQFF
TRBV3-1	few	TRBJ2-1	.	TGTGCCAGCAGCCGCGAGTCCGGGACCAACTACAATGAGCAGTTCTTC	CASSRESGTNYNEQFF
TRBV5-1	few	TRBJ1-4	.	TGCGCCAGCAGCTTGGCCGGGCCTTATAATGAAAAACTGTTTTTT	CASSLAGPYNEKLFF
TRBV19	few	TRBJ2-1	.	TGTGCCAGTAGTATTACAGAGTATGAGCAGTTCTTC	CASSITEYEQFF
TRBV6-5	few	TRBJ1-1	.	TGTGCCAGCAGTGCTGCCAGGAACACTGAAGCTTTCTTT	CASSAARNTEAFF
TRBV6-1	.	TRBJ2-5	.	TGTGCCAGCAGTGACCCCTTCGCGGGAGAGACCCAGTACTTC	CASSDPFAGETQYF
TRBV11-2	.	TRBJ2-7	TRBD1	TGTGCCAGCGGGCTCGACAGGGCTGTTTCCTACGAGCAGTACTTC	CASGLDRAVSYEQYF